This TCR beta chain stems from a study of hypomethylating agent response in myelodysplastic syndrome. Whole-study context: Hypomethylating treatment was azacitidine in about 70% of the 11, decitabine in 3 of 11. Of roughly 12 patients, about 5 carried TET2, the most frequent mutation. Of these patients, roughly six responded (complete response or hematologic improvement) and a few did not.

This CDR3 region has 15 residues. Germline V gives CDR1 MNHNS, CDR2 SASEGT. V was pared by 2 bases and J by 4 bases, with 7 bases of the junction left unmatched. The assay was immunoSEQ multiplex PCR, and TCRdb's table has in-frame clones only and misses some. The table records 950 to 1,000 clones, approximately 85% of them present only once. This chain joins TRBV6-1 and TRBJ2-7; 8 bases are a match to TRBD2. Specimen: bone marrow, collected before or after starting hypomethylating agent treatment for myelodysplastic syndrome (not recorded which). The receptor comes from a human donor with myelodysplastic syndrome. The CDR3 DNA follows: TGTGCCAGCAGTGAATTCCCCGGGAGGGGTTACGAGCAGTACTTC. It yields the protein CASSEFPGRGYEQYF.